This T cell receptor beta chain was captured in a study of cytomegalovirus exposure and HLA in healthy donors. Study overall: Early released data had tens of millions of unique TCRs, all coming from HLA-typed donors. Points from the study as a whole: Most TCR beta V segments were productive about 87% or about 30% of the time in an earlier analysis. Further analysis, carried out later, found HLA-associated TCR beta chains more clonally expanded than equally common other chains. V- and J-gene trimming in TCR beta was tied to a missense DCLRE1C variant by an analysis performed later.

This clone was recorded a few times. The antigen remains undetermined. A multiplex PCR was run with 60 Vbeta primers and 13 Jbeta primers. The assay was immunoSEQ multiplex PCR, and TCRdb's table has in-frame clones only and misses some. The profile shows roughly 120,000 clones, 70% to 80% of them singletons. Germline loops: CDR1 SQVTM, CDR2 ANQGSEA. The ends lost 4 bases at V and 6 bases at J; junction bases unmatched: 2. This CDR3 is 11 amino acids long. The TCR sequence derives from a woman aged 40 to 50 in good health and CMV-seropositive. This chain uses TRBV29-1 with TRBJ1-1; 7 positions match TRBD1. The sample taken for sequencing was PBMCs. CDR3 sequence (DNA): TGCAGCGTTGGACAGGGCGCTGAAGCTTTCTTT. Protein sequence: CSVGQGAEAFF.